This T cell receptor (beta chain) derives from a study of radiotherapy plus CTLA-4 blockade in lung cancer. Study-wide results and limits: Some TCR clones had been derived from tumors. These clones expanded in peripheral blood after radiotherapy plus ipilimumab.

Those patients who had chemo-refractory metastatic non-small-cell lung cancer were given focal radiation along with CTLA-4 blockade through ipilimumab. Turning to this clone: The antigen remains undetermined.

Trimming cost V 1 base and J 4 bases, with 8 bases left between them. The CDR3 has 14 amino acids. Per germline, CDR1 LGHNA and CDR2 YNFKEQ. Clones were read by immunoSEQ multiplex PCR, and TCRdb kept only the in-frame ones, dropping some. The sample lists around 80,000 clones, roughly 74% occurring once. This chain uses TRBV4-2 with TRBJ1-5; D is possibly TRBD1 (6 bases). This TCR derives from a human donor with non-small cell lung cancer whose response to radiotherapy plus ipilimumab could not be evaluated. This material consisted of peripheral blood, taken from a patient treated with radiotherapy plus ipilimumab. The CDR3 bases are TGTGCCAGCAGCCAAGCTACAGGGAATCAGCCCCAGCATTTT. It encodes CASSQATGNQPQHF.